This paragraph covers one T cell receptor beta chain sequence. This sample was included in a study of control samples from healthy donors and cancer patients. Trimming removed 3 bases from V and 0 bases from J; junction bases left unmatched: 11. The CDR3 is 17 residues long. CDR1 SGHTA and CDR2 FQGNSA come from the germline V gene. Only in-frame clones appear in the TCRdb table, and some are missing; sequencing was by immunoSEQ multiplex PCR. The data show over 75,000 clones, 91% seen once. The V and J genes are TRBV7-2 and TRBJ2-7, with 7 bases fitting TRBD2. This TCR was recovered from a man younger than 40 in good health. Material: blood. CDR3 loop: CASSLSFHAGDSYEQYF. CDR3 coding DNA: TGTGCCAGCAGCTTGTCCTTCCATGCGGGGGACTCCTACGAGCAGTACTTC.